The subject of this entry is one T cell receptor (beta chain). Its specificity is not known. Trimming cost V 6 bases and J 1 base, with 6 bases left between them. This CDR3 contains 12 residues. Germline V gene data show CDR1 as MDHEN and CDR2 as SYDVKM. Only in-frame clones appear in the TCRdb table, and some are missing; sequencing was by immunoSEQ multiplex PCR. Of 90,000 or so clones listed, nearly 90% are singletons. These data are taken from a study of T cell responses to AZD1222 COVID-19 vaccine. Study-level points and caveats: Close to half of all spike-specific TCRs reportedly target regions of the variants that are unmutated. Possibly, clonal diversity was underestimated; donors were largely white British and included more females.

The J gene is TRBJ1-1, the V gene TRBV28; D gene unclear. The source of this sequence is an adult in good health. Specimen: peripheral blood, collected on day 0 of AZD1222 vaccination. The CDR3 bases are TGTGCCAGCAGACGACCGAACACTGAAGCTTTCTTT. Protein product: CASRRPNTEAFF.